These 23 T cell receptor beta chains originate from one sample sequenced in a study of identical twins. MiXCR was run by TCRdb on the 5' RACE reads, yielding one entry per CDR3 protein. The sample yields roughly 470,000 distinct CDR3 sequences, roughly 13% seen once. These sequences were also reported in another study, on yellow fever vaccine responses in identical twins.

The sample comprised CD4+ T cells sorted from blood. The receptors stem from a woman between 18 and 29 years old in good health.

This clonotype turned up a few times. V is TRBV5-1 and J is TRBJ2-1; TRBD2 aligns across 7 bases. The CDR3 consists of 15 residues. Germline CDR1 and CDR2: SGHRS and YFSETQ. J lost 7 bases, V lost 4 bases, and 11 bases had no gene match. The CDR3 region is CASSLGLVGVNEQFF. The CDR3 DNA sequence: TGCGCCAGCAGCCTTGGACTAGTAGGAGTAAATGAGCAGTTCTTC. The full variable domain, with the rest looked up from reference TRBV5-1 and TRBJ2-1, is KAGVTQTPRYLIKTRGQQVTLSCSPISGHRSVSWYQQTPGQGLQFLFEYFSETQRNKGNFPGRFSGRQFSNSRSEMNVSTLELGDSALYLCASSLGLVGVNEQFFGPGTRLTVL.

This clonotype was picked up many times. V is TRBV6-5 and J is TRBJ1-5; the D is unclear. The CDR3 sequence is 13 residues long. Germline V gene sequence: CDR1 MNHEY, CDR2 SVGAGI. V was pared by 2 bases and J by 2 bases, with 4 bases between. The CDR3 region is CASSYDGNQPQHF. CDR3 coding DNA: TGTGCCAGCAGTTACGACGGCAATCAGCCCCAGCATTTT.

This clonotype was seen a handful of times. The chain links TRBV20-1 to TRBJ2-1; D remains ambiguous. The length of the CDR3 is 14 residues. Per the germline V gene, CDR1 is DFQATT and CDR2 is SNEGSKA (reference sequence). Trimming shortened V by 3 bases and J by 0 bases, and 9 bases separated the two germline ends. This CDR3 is CSARDVSSYNEQFF. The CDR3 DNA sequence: TGCAGTGCTAGGGACGTCAGCTCCTACAATGAGCAGTTCTTC.

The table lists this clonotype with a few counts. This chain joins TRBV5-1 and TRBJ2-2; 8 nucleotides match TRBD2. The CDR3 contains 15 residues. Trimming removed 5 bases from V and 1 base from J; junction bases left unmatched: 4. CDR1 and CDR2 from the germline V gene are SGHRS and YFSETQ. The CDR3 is CASRPTSGNTGELFF. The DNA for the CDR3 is TGCGCCAGCAGGCCCACTAGCGGGAACACCGGGGAGCTGTTTTTT.

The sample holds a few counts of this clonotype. CDR3 loop: CASSPLGEGEETQYF. The CDR3 DNA follows: TGCGCCAGCAGCCCTTTGGGTGAGGGTGAAGAGACCCAGTACTTC. The chain is built from TRBV5-1 and TRBJ2-5, with D possibly TRBD2 on 5 matching bases. The ends were cut back, 4 bases at V and 3 bases at J, with 16 bases in the middle. The V gene's germline CDR1 is SGHRS and CDR2 YFSETQ. The CDR3 is 15 residues long.

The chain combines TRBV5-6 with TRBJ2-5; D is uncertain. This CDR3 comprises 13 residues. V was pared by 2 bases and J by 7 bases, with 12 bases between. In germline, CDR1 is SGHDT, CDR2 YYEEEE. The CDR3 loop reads CASSFTASGTQYF. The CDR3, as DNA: TGTGCCAGCAGCTTCACCGCCTCGGGGACCCAGTACTTC.

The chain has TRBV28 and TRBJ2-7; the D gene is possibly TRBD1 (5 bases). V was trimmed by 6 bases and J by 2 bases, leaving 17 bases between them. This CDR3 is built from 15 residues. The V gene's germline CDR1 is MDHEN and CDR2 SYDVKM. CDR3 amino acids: CASRGNRGLAYEQYF. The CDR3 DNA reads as TGTGCCAGCAGGGGGAATAGGGGCCTAGCCTACGAGCAGTACTTC.

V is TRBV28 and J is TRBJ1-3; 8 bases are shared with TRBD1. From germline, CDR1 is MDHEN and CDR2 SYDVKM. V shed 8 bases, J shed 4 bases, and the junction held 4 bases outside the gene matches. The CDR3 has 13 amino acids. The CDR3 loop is CASDRGSGNTIYF. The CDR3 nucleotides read TGTGCCAGCGACAGGGGATCCGGAAACACCATATATTTT.

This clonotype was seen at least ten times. In nucleotides, the CDR3 is TGCAGCGTTGGGGACAGGGGGGCCTACAATGAGCAGTTCTTC. Translation gives CSVGDRGAYNEQFF. This chain joins TRBV29-1 and TRBJ2-1; 11 bases map to TRBD1. Germline V gene data show CDR1 as SQVTM and CDR2 as ANQGSEA. V trimming: 4 bases; J trimming: 2 bases; junction bases outside the gene matches: 1. This CDR3 has 14 residues.

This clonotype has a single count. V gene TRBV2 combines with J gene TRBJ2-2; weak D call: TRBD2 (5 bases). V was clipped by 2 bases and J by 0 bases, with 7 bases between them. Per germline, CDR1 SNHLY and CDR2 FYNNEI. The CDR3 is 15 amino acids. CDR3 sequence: CASSERGSNTGELFF. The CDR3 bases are TGTGCCAGCAGTGAAAGAGGGTCGAACACCGGGGAGCTGTTTTTT.

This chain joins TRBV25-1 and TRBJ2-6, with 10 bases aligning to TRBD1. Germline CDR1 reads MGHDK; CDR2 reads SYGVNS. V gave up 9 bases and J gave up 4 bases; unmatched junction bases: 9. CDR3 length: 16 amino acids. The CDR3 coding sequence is TGTGCCAGGCCGGGACAGGGGCTTCGCGGGGCCAACGTCCTGACTTTC. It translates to CARPGQGLRGANVLTF.

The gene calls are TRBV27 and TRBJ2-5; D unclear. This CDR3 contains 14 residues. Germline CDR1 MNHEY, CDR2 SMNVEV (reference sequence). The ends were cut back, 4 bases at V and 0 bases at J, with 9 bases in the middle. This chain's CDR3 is CASSYLGYQETQYF. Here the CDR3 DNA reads TGTGCCAGCAGTTATTTGGGTTACCAAGAGACCCAGTACTTC.

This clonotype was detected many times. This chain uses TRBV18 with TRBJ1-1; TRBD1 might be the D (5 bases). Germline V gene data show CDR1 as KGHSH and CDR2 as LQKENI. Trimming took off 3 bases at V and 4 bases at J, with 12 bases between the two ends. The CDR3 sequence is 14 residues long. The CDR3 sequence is CASSPTGRGTEAFF. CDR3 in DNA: TGTGCCAGCTCACCGACGGGACGAGGCACTGAAGCTTTCTTT.

This CDR3 reads CASSPGTSGAYEQYF. The CDR3 DNA follows: TGTGCCAGCAGCCCCGGGACTAGCGGGGCTTACGAGCAGTACTTC. The genes are TRBV7-8 and TRBJ2-7, with 13 bases identical to TRBD2. Unmatched junction bases numbered 5, after V lost 5 bases and J lost 4 bases. The germline V gene encodes CDR1 SGHVS and CDR2 FQNEAQ. The CDR3 consists of 15 residues.

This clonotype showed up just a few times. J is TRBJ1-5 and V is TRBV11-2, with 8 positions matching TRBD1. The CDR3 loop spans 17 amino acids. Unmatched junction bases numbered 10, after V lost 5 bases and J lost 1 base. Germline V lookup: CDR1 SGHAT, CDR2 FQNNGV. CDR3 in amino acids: CASSLSTGVGSNQPQHF. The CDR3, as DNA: TGTGCCAGCAGCCTCTCGACAGGGGTCGGGAGCAATCAGCCCCAGCATTTT.

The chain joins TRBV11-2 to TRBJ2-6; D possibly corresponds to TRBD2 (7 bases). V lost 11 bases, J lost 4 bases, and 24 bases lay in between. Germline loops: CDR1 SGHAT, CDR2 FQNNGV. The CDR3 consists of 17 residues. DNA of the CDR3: TGTGCCTCAGGACGGGGGGCCGTGATGGTCGGGGCCAACGTCCTGACTTTC. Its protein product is CASGRGAVMVGANVLTF.

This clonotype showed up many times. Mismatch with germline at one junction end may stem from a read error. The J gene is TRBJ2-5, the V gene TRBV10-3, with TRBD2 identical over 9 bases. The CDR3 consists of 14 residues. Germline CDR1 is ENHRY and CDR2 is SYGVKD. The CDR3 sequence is CAISEPSGKEPQYF. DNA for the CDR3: TGTGCCATCAGTGAACCTAGCGGGAAAGAGCCCCAGTACTTC.

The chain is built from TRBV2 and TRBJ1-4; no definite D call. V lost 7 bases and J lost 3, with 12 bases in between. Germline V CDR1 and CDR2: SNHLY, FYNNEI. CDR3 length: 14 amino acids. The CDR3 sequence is CASNKDVSNEKLFF. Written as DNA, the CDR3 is TGTGCCAGCAACAAGGACGTATCTAATGAAAAACTGTTTTTT.

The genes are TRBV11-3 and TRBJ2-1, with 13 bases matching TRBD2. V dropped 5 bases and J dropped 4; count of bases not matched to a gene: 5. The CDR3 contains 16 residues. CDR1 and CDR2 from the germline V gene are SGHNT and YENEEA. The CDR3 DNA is TGTGCCAGCAGCGGGGGACTAGCGGGGCGGTACAATGAGCAGTTCTTC. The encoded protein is CASSGGLAGRYNEQFF.

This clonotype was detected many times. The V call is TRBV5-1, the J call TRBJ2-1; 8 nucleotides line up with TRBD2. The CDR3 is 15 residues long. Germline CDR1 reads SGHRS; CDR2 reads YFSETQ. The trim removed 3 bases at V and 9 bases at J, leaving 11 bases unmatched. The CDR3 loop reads CASSSSGGLGGEQFF. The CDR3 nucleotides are TGCGCCAGCAGCTCAAGCGGGGGACTAGGGGGTGAGCAGTTCTTC.

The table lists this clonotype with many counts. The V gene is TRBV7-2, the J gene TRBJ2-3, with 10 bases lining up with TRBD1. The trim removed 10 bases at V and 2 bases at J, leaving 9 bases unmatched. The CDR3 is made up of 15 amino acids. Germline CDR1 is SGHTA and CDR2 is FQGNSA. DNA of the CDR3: TGTGCCACCAACGACAGGGGGCGCGCCACAGATACGCAGTATTTT. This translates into CATNDRGRATDTQYF.

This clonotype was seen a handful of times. CDR3 loop: CASSLFGGDNEQFF. The CDR3, as DNA: TGTGCCAGCAGTCTGTTCGGGGGCGACAATGAGCAGTTCTTC. V gene TRBV12-3 or TRBV12-4 combines with J gene TRBJ2-1; D could derive from TRBD1 or TRBD2 (6 bases each). This CDR3 comprises 14 residues. V was trimmed by 5 bases and J by 5 bases, leaving 13 bases between them.

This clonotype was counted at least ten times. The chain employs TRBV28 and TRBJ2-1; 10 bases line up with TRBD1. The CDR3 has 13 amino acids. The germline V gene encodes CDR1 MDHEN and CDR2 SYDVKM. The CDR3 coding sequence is TGTGTGTTGGGACAGGGGTTCTACAATGAGCAGTTCTTC. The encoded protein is CVLGQGFYNEQFF.